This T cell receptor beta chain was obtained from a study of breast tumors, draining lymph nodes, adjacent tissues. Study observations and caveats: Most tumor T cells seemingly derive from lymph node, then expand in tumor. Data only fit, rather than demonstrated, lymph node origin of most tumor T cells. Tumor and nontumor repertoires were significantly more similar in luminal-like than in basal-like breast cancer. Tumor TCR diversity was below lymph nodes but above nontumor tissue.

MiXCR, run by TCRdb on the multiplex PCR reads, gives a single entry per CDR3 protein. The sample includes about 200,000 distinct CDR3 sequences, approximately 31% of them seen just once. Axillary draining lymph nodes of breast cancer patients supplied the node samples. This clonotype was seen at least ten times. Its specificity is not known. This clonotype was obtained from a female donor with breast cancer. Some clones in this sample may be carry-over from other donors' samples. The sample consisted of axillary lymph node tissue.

The CDR3 sequence is CASSPPSQGYEQYF. The DNA for the CDR3 is TGTGCCAGCTCACCACCGAGCCAGGGCTACGAGCAGTACTTC. The chain links TRBV18 to TRBJ2-7; TRBD1 is a possible D gene (5 bases). The CDR3 loop spans 14 amino acids. Germline V gene lookup returns CDR1 KGHSH and CDR2 LQKENI. Trimming removed 0 bases at V and 3 bases at J, with 9 bases between.